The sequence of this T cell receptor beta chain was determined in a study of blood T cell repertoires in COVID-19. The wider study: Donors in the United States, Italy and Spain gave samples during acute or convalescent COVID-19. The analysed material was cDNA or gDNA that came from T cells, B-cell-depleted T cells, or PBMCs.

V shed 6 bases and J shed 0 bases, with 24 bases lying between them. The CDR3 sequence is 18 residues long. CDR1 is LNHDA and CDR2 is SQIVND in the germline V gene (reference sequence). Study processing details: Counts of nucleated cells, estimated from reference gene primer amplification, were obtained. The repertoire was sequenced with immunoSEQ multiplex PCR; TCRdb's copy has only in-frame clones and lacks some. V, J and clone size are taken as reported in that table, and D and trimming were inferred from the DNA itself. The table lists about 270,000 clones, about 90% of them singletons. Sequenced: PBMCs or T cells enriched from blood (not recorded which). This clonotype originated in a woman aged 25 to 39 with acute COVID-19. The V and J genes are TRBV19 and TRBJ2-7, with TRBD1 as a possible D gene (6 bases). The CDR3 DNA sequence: TGTGCCAGTAGCCCCCAGGGGCCGCGGTTTTCTTCCTCCTACGAGCAGTACTTC. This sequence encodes CASSPQGPRFSSSYEQYF.